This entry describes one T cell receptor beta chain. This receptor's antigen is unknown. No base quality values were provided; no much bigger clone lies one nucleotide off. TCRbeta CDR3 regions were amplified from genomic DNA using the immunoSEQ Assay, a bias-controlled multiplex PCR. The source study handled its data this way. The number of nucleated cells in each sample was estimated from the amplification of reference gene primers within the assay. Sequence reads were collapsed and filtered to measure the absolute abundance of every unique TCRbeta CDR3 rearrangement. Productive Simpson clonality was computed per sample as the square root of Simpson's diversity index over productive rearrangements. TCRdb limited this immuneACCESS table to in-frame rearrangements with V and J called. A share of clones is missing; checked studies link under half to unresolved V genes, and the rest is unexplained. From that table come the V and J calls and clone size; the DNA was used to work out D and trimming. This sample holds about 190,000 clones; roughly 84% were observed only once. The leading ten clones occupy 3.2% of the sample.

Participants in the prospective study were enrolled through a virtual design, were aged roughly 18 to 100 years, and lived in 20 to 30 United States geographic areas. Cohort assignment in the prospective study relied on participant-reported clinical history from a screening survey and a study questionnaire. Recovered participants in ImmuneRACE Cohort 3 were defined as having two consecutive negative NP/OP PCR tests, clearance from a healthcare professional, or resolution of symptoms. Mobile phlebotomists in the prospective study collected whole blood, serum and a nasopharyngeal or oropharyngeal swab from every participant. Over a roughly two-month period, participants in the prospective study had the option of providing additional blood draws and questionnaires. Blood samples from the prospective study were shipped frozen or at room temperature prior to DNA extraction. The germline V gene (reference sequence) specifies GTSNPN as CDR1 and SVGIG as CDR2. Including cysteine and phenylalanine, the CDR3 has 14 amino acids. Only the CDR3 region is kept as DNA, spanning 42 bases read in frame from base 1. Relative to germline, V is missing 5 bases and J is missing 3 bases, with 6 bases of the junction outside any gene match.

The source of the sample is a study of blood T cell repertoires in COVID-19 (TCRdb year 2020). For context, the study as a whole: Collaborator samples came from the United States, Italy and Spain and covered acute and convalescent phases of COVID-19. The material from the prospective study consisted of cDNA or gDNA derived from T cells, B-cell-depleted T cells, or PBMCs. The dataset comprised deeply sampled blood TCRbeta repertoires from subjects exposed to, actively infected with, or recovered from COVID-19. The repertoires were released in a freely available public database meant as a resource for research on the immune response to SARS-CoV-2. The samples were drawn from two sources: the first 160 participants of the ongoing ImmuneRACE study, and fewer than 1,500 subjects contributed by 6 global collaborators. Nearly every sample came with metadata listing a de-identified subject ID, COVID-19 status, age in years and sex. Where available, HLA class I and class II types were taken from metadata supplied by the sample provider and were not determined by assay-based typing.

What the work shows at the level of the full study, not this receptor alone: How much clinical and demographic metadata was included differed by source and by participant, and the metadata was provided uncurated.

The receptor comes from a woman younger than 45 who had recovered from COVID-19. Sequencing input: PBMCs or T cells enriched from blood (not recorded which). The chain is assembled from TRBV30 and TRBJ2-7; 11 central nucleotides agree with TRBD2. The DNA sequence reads TGTGCCTGGGTAGCCGGGACTAGCGGCTACGAGCAGTACTTC. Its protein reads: CAWVAGTSGYEQYF.